A single sample gave rise to the 8 T cell receptor beta chains below, sequenced in a study of T cell responses to AZD1222 COVID-19 vaccine. The method was immunoSEQ multiplex PCR; TCRdb's version includes in-frame clones alone and lacks a portion of them. The sample shows some 120,000 clones, around 81% of them seen only once. Sequenced material: peripheral blood, taken on day 0 of AZD1222 vaccination. Every receptor here comes from an adult in good health.

The V and J genes are TRBV5-1 and TRBJ1-5; tentative D call: TRBD1 (5 bases). Between the trimmed V and J ends, which lost 1 base and 5 bases, there was a span of 13 bases. The germline gives CDR1 SGHRS, CDR2 YFSETQ. CDR3 length: 15 amino acids. As DNA, the CDR3 is TGCGCCAGCAGCTTGTCGGGGGAAGTTTATCAGCCCCAGCATTTT. It yields the protein CASSLSGEVYQPQHF.

This clone was seen a single time. The chain couples TRBV7-2 to TRBJ1-1, with no clear D. There are 13 residues in the CDR3. Trimming removed 2 bases from V and 6 bases from J, with 10 bases in between. Looked up from germline, CDR1 is SGHTA and CDR2 is FQGNSA. In DNA, the CDR3 is TGTGCCAGCAGCTTATACACCAGTTCTGAAGCTTTCTTT. Its protein product is CASSLYTSSEAFF.

The genes are TRBV2 and TRBJ1-3; D is uncertain. CDR3 length equals 11 residues. Deletions cut 7 bases from V and 4 bases from J, with 5 bases between. Looked up from germline, CDR1 is SNHLY and CDR2 is FYNNEI. The CDR3 DNA sequence: TGTGCCAGCATGGGCGGAAACACCATATATTTT. It yields the protein CASMGGNTIYF.

CDR3 DNA: TGTGCCAGTAGTAGAAGGGCGGGAGAAGGTGTCAATGAGCAGTTCTTC. This translates into CASSRRAGEGVNEQFF. V gene TRBV19 combines with J gene TRBJ2-1; TRBD2 matches 7 bases. This CDR3 contains 16 residues. Germline loops: CDR1 LNHDA, CDR2 SQIVND (reference sequence). V lost 4 bases, J lost 6 bases, and 12 bases stayed unmatched. Full variable domain (remainder filled in from reference TRBV19 and TRBJ2-1): DGGITQSPKYLFRKEGQNVTLSCEQNLNHDAMYWYRQDPGQGLRLIYYSQIVNDFQKGDIAEGYSVSREKKESFPLTVTSAQKNPTAFYLCASSRRAGEGVNEQFFGPGTRLTVL.

The chain carries TRBV7-2 and TRBJ2-7; 12 bases are a match to TRBD2. With 5 bases clipped from V and 7 bases from J, the junction kept 9 bases outside the gene matches. CDR3 length equals 15 residues. Germline CDR1 is SGHTA and CDR2 is FQGNSA. CDR3 DNA: TGTGCCAGCAGCGCACCTAGCGGGGGGGCTCTGGAGCAGTACTTC. Translated: CASSAPSGGALEQYF.

The V and J genes are TRBV14 and TRBJ1-2, with D unresolved. Trimming left V 1 base short and J 1 base short, with 4 bases between. This CDR3 contains 13 residues. Germline V gene sequence: CDR1 SGHDN, CDR2 FVKESK. The CDR3 bases are TGTGCCAGCAGCCAAGTATTTAACTATGGCTACACCTTC. Protein: CASSQVFNYGYTF. Supplemented by reference TRBV14 and TRBJ1-2, the full variable domain reads EAGVTQFPSHSVIEKGQTVTLRCDPISGHDNLYWYRRVMGKEIKFLLHFVKESKQDESGMPNNRFLAERTGGTYSTLKVQPAELEDSGVYFCASSQVFNYGYTFGSGTRLTVV.

V is TRBV2 and J is TRBJ1-1; the D is unclear. The CDR3 loop spans 13 amino acids. V shed 2 bases and J shed 1 base, with 5 bases lying between them. Per the germline V gene, CDR1 is SNHLY and CDR2 is FYNNEI. The CDR3 is CASSEQPNTEAFF. CDR3 sequence (DNA): TGTGCCAGCAGTGAACAACCGAACACTGAAGCTTTCTTT.

As regards this clone: This CDR3 is also generated by other DNA sequences in the sample. The chain couples TRBV2 to TRBJ1-4; maybe TRBD1 (5 bases). This CDR3 contains 13 residues. Germline CDR1 and CDR2: SNHLY and FYNNEI. With 5 bases removed from V and 8 bases from J, the gap between germline ends came to 12 bases. The CDR3 DNA sequence: TGTGCCAGCAGTAGTCAGGGTAGCGAAAAACTGTTTTTT. Translating it yields CASSSQGSEKLFF.